The present entry profiles one TCR delta chain with its context. Its matching antigen is unknown. This likely reflects a read error, since a far larger clone is one base away. This sample is drawn from a study of gammadelta T cells in human blood. Study-level findings and limits: Polyclonal expansion of innate γδ T cells after birth appeared microbially driven.

Trimming took off 2 bases at V and 0 bases at J, with 40 bases between the two ends. CDR1 is TSWWSYY, CDR2 QGS, per germline. CDR3 length: 25 amino acids. TCRdb applied CATT to the RT-PCR reads for clone calling. Counted here are 400 or so delta-chain clones, around 9.9% occurring once; the ten biggest clones make up roughly 28%. V and J are TRDV1 and TRDJ1, with a weak D call TRDD3 (8 bases). The receptor's source is a human donor. The specimen was non-Vgamma9Vdelta2 gamma-delta T cells from infant blood. CDR3 residues: CALGESGLPEASFEWGILYTDKLIF. The CDR3 DNA reads as TGTGCTCTTGGGGAATCGGGCCTTCCTGAGGCGTCTTTTGAATGGGGGATCCTGTACACCGATAAACTCATCTTT.